This TCR beta chain was documented in a study of cytomegalovirus exposure and HLA in healthy donors. Study-wide points: In an earlier analysis, most TCR beta V segments were productive about 87% or about 30% of the time. Beyond CMV serostatus, there was no information to go on about immune exposure. Within a later analysis, the majority of CMV-associated TCR beta chains appeared HLA-restricted.

Primers included in the PCR were 60 Vbeta and 13 Jbeta primers. Produced via immunoSEQ multiplex PCR; TCRdb's table is partial and in-frame only. The data show roughly 110,000 clones, about 80% seen once. Trimming at V came to 3 bases and at J to 2 bases, leaving 8 bases not matched to a gene. This CDR3 has 15 residues. The germline V gene has CDR1 SQVTM and CDR2 ANQGSEA. A note on this clone: Its target is not known.

This receptor was obtained from a woman aged 40 to 50 in good health and CMV-seropositive. The chain links TRBV29-1 to TRBJ2-3; 7 bases agree with TRBD2. The specimen was PBMCs. CDR3 coding DNA: TGCAGCGTTGATCAATTGGGGGGGTTCACAGATACGCAGTATTTT. This gives the protein CSVDQLGGFTDTQYF.